Below, one T cell receptor beta chain is given with its context. The data originate from a study of shared clonotypes between healthy human individuals. V was shortened by 0 bases and J by 1 base, with 13 bases between the two germline ends. The CDR3 spans 16 residues. The germline V gene has CDR1 SGHRS and CDR2 YFSETQ. It was across several immunoSEQ plates that each subset's genomic DNA was evenly split. Clones were read by immunoSEQ multiplex PCR, and TCRdb kept only the in-frame ones, dropping some. The sample yields some 980,000 clones, 76% seen once. The sequence derives from a man aged 18 to 30 in good health. The rearrangement joins TRBV5-1 to TRBJ1-1; TRBD1 might be the D (5 bases). The sample consisted of memory CD4+ T cells sorted from blood. The subset here: CD45RA-negative fraction. CDR3 sequence (DNA): TGCGCCAGCAGCTTGGCGCAGGGTCGGGGGAACACTGAAGCTTTCTTT. Its protein product is CASSLAQGRGNTEAFF.